The sequence of this TCR beta chain was determined in a study of cytomegalovirus exposure and HLA in healthy donors (dated by TCRdb to 2016 to 2017). As for the study more broadly: An earlier analysis of more than 550 of the donors reported around 280 Gb of sequence data and 95 million to 140 million unique TCR beta sequences obtained from around 190 million T cells. An early release that covered roughly 600 HLA-typed donors contained about 300 gigabases of sequencing data and some 87 million unique TCR sequences. The genetic ancestry cluster associated with self-reported Caucasian donors included roughly four fifths of the roughly 380 genotyped donors. The study aimed to test whether cataloging public T cell receptors could reveal signatures of past pathogen exposure. The study used immunosequencing to profile the T cell repertoires of approximately 690 subjects and linked those repertoires to cytomegalovirus serostatus. A separate validation cohort of roughly 120 different subjects was used in addition to the roughly 720-subject first cohort. To predict cytomegalovirus infection status, the study brought together high-throughput TCR immunosequencing, statistical association of individual TCRs with disease status, and machine learning. In a later analysis, previously published TCR beta repertoires from 666 donors were re-analyzed and high-resolution HLA genotyping was added so that TCR occurrence patterns could be studied. Rather than drawing on any new phenotypic data, the later analysis identified candidate immune exposures from TCR beta sequences and the way those sequences occurred across donors. An earlier analysis of 500 to 650 of the donors applied high-throughput TCR beta sequencing to assess whether each TCR beta V gene segment acted as functional or pseudogenic. Donor age, sex, ethnicity and CMV serostatus were compiled together with the repertoire data. In a later genetic analysis, genome-wide SNP genotypes for about 55% of the roughly 670 donors were used, and that subset was treated as a discovery cohort. Every repertoire in the discovery cohort had been generated on one and the same sequencing platform. Both class I and class II loci were covered by HLA typing, at four-digit resolution. The number of donors typed differed by locus, with about 629-640 for A, B, C, DRB1 and DQB1, about 500 for DQA1, 600 to 610 for DPA1, and some 470 for DPB1. Because of strong linkage in the cohort, 5 or 6 DR-DQ haplotypes were treated as single units for association and clustering. Among roughly 400 genotyped donors of the cohort, an average of approximately 240,000 unique TCR beta nucleotide sequences were sequenced per donor, about a sixth of them non-productive. General conclusions and limits of the study: Most TCR sequences were observed very rarely across donors, whereas some public TCRs were present in many individuals. In an earlier analysis of fewer than 700 of the donors, most TCR beta V segments appeared in productive rearrangements about 87% or about 30% of the time, broadly matching IMGT annotations. Presence/absence analyses assumed roughly uniform sequencing depth across donors, an assumption that may not hold. Because HLA typing was unavailable for some donors at each locus, only the typed subset was used in association tests. Three of the identified cytomegalovirus-associated TCR beta chains were confirmed in vitro to be specific for cytomegalovirus antigens. The sequencing pipeline was judged likely to have produced a cluster of highly shared sequence variants as a technical artifact. Correlated functional status among segregating V segments might be attributable to linkage disequilibrium, but an unknown experimental factor could not be ruled out. In a later analysis, some 18,000 TCR beta sequences were associated with specific HLA alleles at a false discovery rate of 0.05. A later analysis found that TCR association rates varied across HLA loci, with DRB1 alleles showing the most associated TCRs and HLA-C alleles the fewest. The classifier was reported to diagnose cytomegalovirus status with high specificity and sensitivity in both the original and validation cohorts. Because counts were too low, roughly 16 rarely observed V segments, including chromosome 9 orphons, were excluded from the earlier analysis of under 650 of the donors. A later analysis reported that several top co-occurrence clusters appeared linked to parvovirus B19, influenza, CMV and Epstein-Barr virus. Only TCR beta chains were sequenced in this cohort, and the absence of alpha or paired-chain data limited detectable features. It was suggested by the authors that the approach could potentially be generalized to other disease states and immunological phenotypes. Assigning TCR associations to individual alleles was difficult when HLA alleles, especially DR and DQ, strongly co-occurred. Immune exposure information for the cohort was limited to CMV serostatus. In a later analysis, most CMV-associated TCR beta chains were found to appear HLA-restricted, with HLA associations seemingly driven largely by CMV exposure. A later analysis found that HLA-associated TCR beta chains were more clonally expanded and had lower generation probabilities than equally common non-associated chains. The study gave a list of around 170 TCR beta chains associated with cytomegalovirus. Compared with the roughly 700-donor mean, donors in an Asian-associated ancestry cluster had fewer N-insertions in productive TCRs, according to a later genetic analysis. A further reported finding was that TCR beta sequences accurately predicted the HLA-A and HLA-B alleles for most subjects in the first cohort. In a later genetic analysis, a missense DCLRE1C variant was associated with V-gene and J-gene trimming of TCR beta chains, and the association was replicated in an independent cohort.

Preparation of the library involved the immunoSEQ multiplex PCR assay. The multiplex PCR relied on a mix of 60 forward primers for TCR Vbeta segments and 13 reverse primers for TCR Jbeta segments. The CDR3 region of rearranged TCR beta genes was amplified from genomic DNA with a multiplex PCR assay. The Illumina HiSeq System was used to sequence the amplified TCR beta libraries as 87-base-pair reads. The study's own analysis went as follows. A later analysis counted about 76 million unique TCR beta chains across the 666 repertoires, and 10 million to 12 million of these chains were shared by at least two donors. Raw reads were error-corrected and collapsed into unique sequences by a nearest-neighbor algorithm in which closely related sequences were merged to remove PCR and sequencing errors. Alignment of CDR3 sequences to IMGT reference sequences was used to assign V, D and J gene segments. Each retained sequence needed at least a six-nucleotide match to both a V gene segment and a J gene segment. A rearrangement was called productive if the CDR3 had no stop codons and remained in frame with V and J, and every other rearrangement was called non-productive. CDR3 was defined according to IMGT convention as the region running from the second conserved V-encoded cysteine to the conserved J-encoded phenylalanine. The earlier analysis of about 610 of the donors excluded sequences that lacked an unambiguous match to a single V gene segment. An earlier analysis of 587 of the donors called V segments functional above 56.7% productive rearrangements and segregating when the between-donor standard deviation exceeded 5%. A statistical classification framework was developed to diagnose cytomegalovirus status using the catalog of TCR beta chain sequences. In a later analysis, TCR nucleotide sequences were compared against IMGT/GENE-DB human TR gene sequences so that V and J genes could be assigned. The TCRdist pipeline was used in a later analysis to assign CDR3 sequences and most-parsimonious VDJ recombination scenarios. In a later analysis, each TCR beta chain was defined by its CDR3 amino acid sequence together with its V-gene family, and reads without a unique V-gene family were excluded. As a way to deal with suspected cross-contamination and a sequencing artifact, a later analysis dropped hundreds of nucleotide sequences that were highly shared and had low generation probability. A later analysis calculated a clonal expansion index for each public chain from normalized within-repertoire ranks of inferred template counts. A later analysis computed generation probabilities with a VDJ recombination model fitted to out-of-frame rearrangements, and checked the results against IGoR. Hypergeometric tests were used in a later analysis to score TCR-TCR, TCR-HLA and TCR-CMV co-occurrence, with a repertoire-size bias correction applied to the TCR pairs. False discovery rates were estimated in a later analysis by permuting HLA or CMV assignments 20 times. In a later analysis, co-occurring TCRs were grouped using DBSCAN, with TCRdist sequence similarity added in when clustering inside HLA-allele-positive subsets. Co-occurrence clustering excluded repertoires with fewer than 30,000 or more than 120,000 public chains, plus five with anomalous nucleotide sharing. TCRdb mirrors the immuneACCESS table, restricted to in-frame sequences. Some clones are absent from its copies; in checked studies, under half trace to an unresolved V gene, and the reason for the others is unknown. D and trimming come from the DNA, and the V and J calls and clone size come from that table. This sample has more than 100,000 clones in its table, and about three quarters of those were observed once. Together, the top ten hold less than 5% of the sample.

This clone was counted a single time. Its antigen is currently not known. The input lacks base qualities; no much larger clone sits a single base away. The cohort was made up of 500 to 800 healthy bone marrow donors. Cohort members were all nominally healthy when sampled, although unrecorded immune exposures were likely present. The donor was CMV seropositive and was included in the group of around 300 seropositive cohort members. Every donor gave a peripheral blood sample, and the peripheral blood mononuclear cells from that sample were used for TCR beta sequencing. The Qiagen DNeasy Blood Extraction Kit was used to extract genomic DNA from the blood cell samples. The sample taken for sequencing was PBMCs. The clonotype comes from a man aged 45 to 65 in good health and CMV-seropositive.

Here the CDR3 is given as CASSLSRLSYEQYF. The DNA sequence is TGTGCCAGCAGTTTATCGCGGTTATCCTACGAGCAGTACTTC. The sequence joins TRBV27 to TRBJ2-7, with no confidently assigned D gene. CDR1 and CDR2 were assigned from the germline V gene (reference sequence) as MNHEY and SMNVEV. V gives up 0 bases and J gives up 1 base, and the segment between their germline ends measures 7 bases. Its CDR3 holds 14 amino acids, cysteine through phenylalanine. Just CDR3 DNA is preserved here, 42 bases in frame from base 1.